A selection of T cell receptor beta chains follows, all from one sample in a study of blood T cell repertoires in COVID-19. Here immunoSEQ multiplex PCR was the method, and the copy in TCRdb shows in-frame clones only, minus some. Counted here are about 61,000 clones, approximately 83% occurring once; the ten biggest clones make up approximately 15%. The sequenced sample consisted of peripheral blood. The receptors derive from a human donor in a cohort sampled during active COVID-19. Both conserved end residues are part of each CDR3. The order of the fields is V gene, J gene, CDR3 protein.

>TRBV4-2|TRBJ2-3
CASSQDWGKGGRRGHLDTQYF
>TRBV7-2|TRBJ1-2
CASSRSLLDGYTF
>TRBV5-1|TRBJ1-1
CASSLAGGLMNTEAFF
>TRBV4-3|TRBJ2-2
CASSQELAIGTGELFF
>TRBV10-2|TRBJ2-1
CATRDSEYNEQFF
>TRBV9|TRBJ2-3
CASSVGRGLVTQYF
>TRBV18|TRBJ2-3
CASSPRRTRDEDTQYF
>TRBV27|TRBJ2-1
CASSFSRTGGQGNEQFF
>TRBV20-1|TRBJ2-5
CSAGGETQYF
>TRBV2|TRBJ1-5
CASRYQGHSNQPQHF
>TRBV24-1|TRBJ1-2
CATSAGGGYTF
>TRBV4-2|TRBJ1-1
CASSQVSPNTEAFF
>TRBV19|TRBJ1-3
CASGRREGNTIYF
>TRBV7-9|TRBJ1-3
CASSPRGTGGGNTIYF
>TRBV6-2/TRBV6-3|TRBJ1-5
CASSYPGSLPQHF
>TRBV3-1/TRBV3-2|TRBJ2-2
CASSQAGNTGELFF
>TRBV5-5|TRBJ2-2
CASSPTGWASTGELFF
>TRBV10-1|TRBJ2-3
CASSESLPGDTQYF
>TRBV4-2|TRBJ2-2
CASSQNNLTGVNTGELFF
>TRBV5-1|TRBJ2-7
CASSLSDEQYF
>TRBV10-3|TRBJ2-7
CAISESGSGRAGEQYF
>TRBV5-1|TRBJ2-7
CASSPFGQGATYEQYF
>TRBV29-1|TRBJ1-1
CSVEADRGLTTFF
>TRBV7-2|TRBJ1-3
CASSPQQGATGNTIYF
>TRBV24-1|TRBJ1-2
CATSDPRDGGNYGYTF
>TRBV20-1|TRBJ2-1
CSANTRNEQFF
>TRBV14|TRBJ2-1
CASSPVGRYNEQFF
>TRBV3-1/TRBV3-2|TRBJ1-5
CASSDGTGKNQPQHF
>TRBV6-2/TRBV6-3|TRBJ2-7
CASSYTGLAGVEQYF
>TRBV6-1|TRBJ1-6
CASSEVGPPLHF
>TRBV7-2|TRBJ2-3
CASSDGLAGLTDTQYF
>TRBV10-3|TRBJ1-1
CAMGTGTNTEAFF
>TRBV29-1|TRBJ2-3
CSVAARGGTDTQYF
>TRBV19|TRBJ2-7
CATERRGGTLSGEQYF
>TRBV30|TRBJ2-7
CAWGAGTHEQYF
>TRBV28|TRBJ1-2
CASAGVYGYTF
>TRBV6-5|TRBJ2-7
CASSSRLAGRYEQYF
>TRBV10-1|TRBJ2-2
CASSDRGPGELFF
>TRBV5-8|TRBJ2-2
CASSLGAGTNTGELFF
>TRBV27|TRBJ1-3
CASSRLRGDHDGNTIYF
>TRBV30|TRBJ2-1
CAWSVTNLEQFF
>TRBV3-1/TRBV3-2|TRBJ2-3
CASSPGTSGASTDTQYF
>TRBV7-9|TRBJ2-7
CASSSRARGREQYF
>TRBV4-3|TRBJ2-3
CASSHHPGRPITDTQYF
>TRBV11-1|TRBJ1-1
CASSLWGQGNTEAFF
>TRBV7-2|TRBJ1-5
CASSPAGALQAQHF
>TRBV10-1|TRBJ2-3
CASHFSGGDTQYF